The 26 T cell receptor beta chains listed next were all sequenced from one sample in a study of shared clonotypes between healthy human individuals (TCRdb year 2020). Libraries were made using the immunoSEQ multiplex PCR assay. This is the immuneACCESS table as TCRdb keeps it, with only in-frame sequences that have V and J called. A part of the clones is gone; compared with another copy, unresolved V genes explain less than half, and the rest is unexplained. In all, the sample holds about 1 million clones, and roughly 75% of those were seen once. The ten largest account for around 1.5% of the sample. Source material: memory CD4+ T cells sorted from blood. The cell subset or site label corresponds to: CD45RA-negative fraction. The receptor set was obtained from a man between 18 and 35 years old in good health.

This rearrangement joins TRBV2 to TRBJ1-1; a possible D gene is TRBD1 (5 bases). V lost 4 bases and J 11 bases, leaving 11 bases between the germline ends. This CDR3 region has 11 residues. The germline gives CDR1 SNHLY, CDR2 FYNNEI. The CDR3 loop is CASSGTSPAFF. In DNA form, the CDR3 reads TGTGCCAGCAGTGGGACATCCCCGGCTTTCTTT.

This clone was observed a few times. The J gene is TRBJ2-2, the V gene TRBV19, with D tentatively TRBD2 (5 bases). Trimming pared 2 bases from V and 6 bases from J, leaving 13 bases between. The CDR3 covers 15 residues. CDR1 and CDR2 (germline): LNHDA, SQIVND (reference sequence). The CDR3 region is CASSIWAGTPGELFF. Written as DNA, the CDR3 is TGTGCCAGTAGTATATGGGCGGGCACCCCCGGGGAGCTGTTTTTT. The whole variable domain, remainder taken from reference TRBV19 and TRBJ2-2, is DGGITQSPKYLFRKEGQNVTLSCEQNLNHDAMYWYRQDPGQGLRLIYYSQIVNDFQKGDIAEGYSVSREKKESFPLTVTSAQKNPTAFYLCASSIWAGTPGELFFGEGSRLTVL.

This chain connects TRBV6-5 to TRBJ2-1; 7 bases are shared with TRBD2. The V gene's germline CDR1 is MNHEY and CDR2 SVGAGI. V was clipped by 8 bases and J by 7 bases; unmatched bases: 14. The CDR3 has 15 residues. In nucleotides, the CDR3 is TGTGCCAGCCAATGGCGGGAGTCTCCATTTAATGAGCAGTTCTTC. Its translation: CASQWRESPFNEQFF.

This clone showed up just a few times. This chain joins TRBV9 and TRBJ2-7; TRBD2 aligns across 11 bases. CDR3 size: 15 residues. Germline V gene sequence: CDR1 SGDLS, CDR2 YYNGEE. V lost 0 bases to trimming and J lost 4 bases; unmatched junction nucleotides: 3. DNA of the CDR3: TGTGCCAGCAGCGTAGGGCTAGCGGGAGGTTACGAGCAGTACTTC. Translated, it gives CASSVGLAGGYEQYF.

The V and J genes are TRBV11-3 and TRBJ2-3, with TRBD2 as a possible D gene (6 bases). Trimming removed 2 bases at V and 4 bases at J, with 13 bases between. Germline CDR1 is SGHNT and CDR2 is YENEEA. The CDR3 extends over 15 amino acids. Written as DNA, the CDR3 is TGTGCCAGCAGCTTACGGCCTAGCGCCCCAGATACGCAGTATTTT. This encodes CASSLRPSAPDTQYF. The full variable domain, its missing parts supplied by reference TRBV11-3 and TRBJ2-3, is EAGVVQSPRYKIIEKKQPVAFWCNPISGHNTLYWYLQNLGQGPELLIRYENEEAVDDSQLPKDRFSAERLKGVDSTLKIQPAELGDSAVYLCASSLRPSAPDTQYFGPGTRLTVL.

V and J are TRBV21-1 and TRBJ2-3; the table's D gene call, TRBD2, was not cross checked with the DNA. TRBV21-1 is a pseudogene locus. The CDR3 is 15 residues long. The CDR3, as DNA: TGTGCCAGCAGCAAAACAGCGGGGGTGACAGATACGCAGTATTTT. It yields the protein CASSKTAGVTDTQYF.

There are a few counts of this clone. The chain has TRBV5-1 and TRBJ2-7, with 7 bases aligning to TRBD2. Germline CDR1 and CDR2: SGHRS and YFSETQ. J gave up 2 bases and V 1 base, and 6 bases lay outside the gene matches. The CDR3 is made up of 15 amino acids. The CDR3 DNA reads as TGCGCCAGCAGCTTGTCGGCTAGCGGTCCCTACGAGCAGTACTTC. This sequence encodes CASSLSASGPYEQYF.

The rearrangement links TRBV2 to TRBJ1-1, with 7 nucleotides matching TRBD1. Germline V gene sequence: CDR1 SNHLY, CDR2 FYNNEI. V lost 3 bases and J lost 2; bases outside the gene matches: 6. The CDR3 is made up of 15 amino acids. CDR3 in amino acids: CASSDPGGGNTEAFF. The CDR3 DNA follows: TGTGCCAGCAGTGATCCAGGGGGGGGCAACACTGAAGCTTTCTTT. The full variable domain, completed using reference TRBV2 and TRBJ1-1, is EPEVTQTPSHQVTQMGQEVILRCVPISNHLYFYWYRQILGQKVEFLVSFYNNEISEKSEIFDDQFSVERPDGSNFTLKIRSTKLEDSAMYFCASSDPGGGNTEAFFGQGTRLTVV.

The rearrangement links TRBV15 to TRBJ2-3; 14 bases fit TRBD2. V was clipped by 6 bases and J by 4 bases; unmatched bases: 6. Germline CDR1 and CDR2: LNHNV and YYDKDF (reference sequence). The CDR3 is 16 residues long. CDR3: CATSIGGLAGADTQYF. The CDR3 DNA follows: TGTGCCACCAGTATCGGGGGACTAGCGGGAGCAGATACGCAGTATTTT.

This clone has a handful of counts. The V gene is TRBV11-2, the J gene TRBJ2-7; possibly TRBD2 for D (5 bases). Germline V gene lookup returns CDR1 SGHAT and CDR2 FQNNGV. This CDR3 has 14 residues. V was cut by 0 bases and J by 2 bases, with 8 bases left in between. The CDR3, as DNA: TGTGCCAGCAGCTTAGAACGGGGAACCTACGAGCAGTACTTC. As protein: CASSLERGTYEQYF. Combining the CDR3 with reference TRBV11-2 and TRBJ2-7 gives the whole variable domain EAGVAQSPRYKIIEKRQSVAFWCNPISGHATLYWYQQILGQGPKLLIQFQNNGVVDDSQLPKDRFSAERLKGVDSTLKIQPAKLEDSAVYLCASSLERGTYEQYFGPGTRLTVT.

J is TRBJ2-2 and V is TRBV7-3, with TRBD2 identical over 8 bases. Germline lookup yields CDR1 SGHTA and CDR2 FQGTGA. J was trimmed by 5 bases and V by 8 bases; bases with no gene match: 13. The CDR3 contains 16 residues. CDR3 sequence (DNA): TGTGCCAGCTCCCCTGGTGCGGGGGGACTAACCGGGGAGCTGTTTTTT. This codes for CASSPGAGGLTGELFF.

Notes on this clone: A much larger clone sits a single nucleotide away, making a read error possible. The chain combines TRBV7-3 with TRBJ2-7; D is ambiguous. Germline assignment: CDR1 SGHTA and CDR2 FQGTGA. The CDR3 sequence is 11 residues long. V lost 2 bases and J lost 3, with 2 bases in between. CDR3 residues: CASSLDYEQYF. The CDR3 DNA reads as TGTGCCAGCAGCTTAGACTACGAGCAGTACTTC. The full variable domain, in which reference TRBV7-3 and TRBJ2-7 provide the parts outside the CDR3, is GAGVSQTPSNKVTEKGKYVELRCDPISGHTALYWYRQSLGQGPEFLIYFQGTGAADDSGLPNDRFFAVRPEGSVSTLKIQRTERGDSAVYLCASSLDYEQYFGPGTRLTVT.

A single count supports this clone. This may be a read error, as it is one base from a much larger clone. This chain uses TRBV7-9 with TRBJ1-4; no definite D call. The CDR3 has 15 amino acids. Trimming took off 1 base at V and 0 bases at J, with 6 bases between the two ends. The germline CDR1 and CDR2 sequences are SEHNR and FQNEAQ (reference sequence). CDR3: CASSLGAATNEKLFF. The CDR3 DNA sequence: TGTGCCAGCAGCTTAGGCGCGGCAACTAATGAAAAACTGTTTTTT.

The chain uses TRBV19 and TRBJ1-1; TRBD1 aligns across 7 bases. Trimming removed 9 bases from V and 5 bases from J; junction bases left unmatched: 15. The length of the CDR3 is 15 residues. Germline V CDR1 and CDR2: LNHDA, SQIVND (reference sequence). The CDR3: CASQPTPGGRTEAFF. CDR3 sequence (DNA): TGTGCCAGCCAACCCACTCCAGGGGGGAGGACTGAAGCTTTCTTT.

The gene calls are TRBV5-1 and TRBJ2-3, with 11 bases identical to TRBD1. The V gene end was trimmed by 3 bases and the J gene end by 4 bases; junction bases not matched to a gene: 1. Germline CDR1 reads SGHRS; CDR2 reads YFSETQ. The CDR3 is made up of 14 amino acids. The CDR3, as DNA: TGCGCCAGCAGCTCGGGACAGGGGGCAGATACGCAGTATTTT. This codes for CASSSGQGADTQYF. Full variable domain (remainder filled in from reference TRBV5-1 and TRBJ2-3): KAGVTQTPRYLIKTRGQQVTLSCSPISGHRSVSWYQQTPGQGLQFLFEYFSETQRNKGNFPGRFSGRQFSNSRSEMNVSTLELGDSALYLCASSSGQGADTQYFGPGTRLTVL.

This clone has a single count. This chain connects TRBV5-1 to TRBJ2-3; D not resolved. Trimming took 0 bases from V and 3 from J, leaving 8 bases between them. The CDR3 covers 14 residues. Germline V gene sequence: CDR1 SGHRS, CDR2 YFSETQ. For the CDR3, the DNA is TGCGCCAGCAGCTTGGCGCAGTTTACAGATACGCAGTATTTT. As protein: CASSLAQFTDTQYF.

In regard to this clone: The sample contains more than one DNA sequence encoding this CDR3. The chain combines TRBV18 with TRBJ2-7; perhaps TRBD2 as D (5 bases). Germline assignment: CDR1 KGHSH and CDR2 LQKENI. V shed 2 bases and J shed 0 bases, with 8 bases lying between them. The CDR3 covers 14 residues. The CDR3 sequence is CASSPTGNSYEQYF. In nucleotides, the CDR3 is TGTGCCAGCTCACCAACCGGGAACTCCTACGAGCAGTACTTC.

The chain employs TRBV2 and TRBJ1-5; tentative D call: TRBD1 (5 bases). CDR1 is SNHLY, CDR2 FYNNEI, per germline. The CDR3 loop spans 15 amino acids. V was trimmed by 3 bases and J by 2 bases, leaving 11 bases between them. The DNA for the CDR3 is TGTGCCAGCAGTGACCAGGGTTTGGGCAATCAGCCCCAGCATTTT. Translating it yields CASSDQGLGNQPQHF.

The chain employs TRBV5-4 and TRBJ2-3; D call uncertain. Germline CDR1 reads SGHNT; CDR2 reads YYREEE (reference sequence). Trimming took off 0 bases at V and 6 bases at J, with 11 bases between the two ends. The length of the CDR3 is 14 residues. The CDR3 here is CASSLVGGSDTQYF. In DNA form, the CDR3 reads TGTGCCAGCAGCTTGGTAGGTGGTTCCGATACGCAGTATTTT.

The DNA for the CDR3 is TGTGCCAGCAGCTTATCAGCCAAGACCTACGAGCAGTACTTC. Translation: CASSLSAKTYEQYF. The chain uses TRBV11-2 and TRBJ2-7, with D unclear. Germline CDR1 reads SGHAT; CDR2 reads FQNNGV. The CDR3 sequence is 14 residues long. V lost 2 bases and J 2 bases, leaving 10 bases between the germline ends. The whole variable domain, remainder taken from reference TRBV11-2 and TRBJ2-7, is EAGVAQSPRYKIIEKRQSVAFWCNPISGHATLYWYQQILGQGPKLLIQFQNNGVVDDSQLPKDRFSAERLKGVDSTLKIQPAKLEDSAVYLCASSLSAKTYEQYFGPGTRLTVT.

The genes are TRBV5-6 and TRBJ1-6, with D possibly matching TRBD1 (5 bases). Germline-derived CDR1 and CDR2 are SGHDT and YYEEEE. This CDR3 spans 15 amino acids. Trimming stripped 3 bases from V and 9 bases from J, with 16 bases between. The CDR3 reads CASSSTGALSSPLHF. In nucleotides, the CDR3 is TGTGCCAGCAGCTCCACCGGGGCCTTGAGTTCACCCCTCCACTTT.

V and J are TRBV5-8 and TRBJ2-1; 11 bases agree with TRBD2. From germline, CDR1 is SGHTS and CDR2 YDEGEE. The J segment lost 4 bases and the V segment lost 1 base, leaving 7 bases of the junction unmatched. The CDR3 loop spans 17 amino acids. This chain's CDR3 is CASSLRLGTSGYNEQFF. CDR3 nucleotide sequence: TGTGCCAGCAGCTTGAGGTTAGGGACTAGCGGATACAATGAGCAGTTCTTC.

V gene TRBV2 combines with J gene TRBJ2-1, with 12 positions matching TRBD2. Per the germline V gene, CDR1 is SNHLY and CDR2 is FYNNEI. This CDR3 has 13 amino acids. Trimming at V came to 7 bases and at J to 9 bases, leaving 4 bases not matched to a gene. The CDR3 coding sequence is TGTGCCAGCAACGGACTAGCGGGGTTTGAGCAGTTCTTC. Protein product: CASNGLAGFEQFF.

The chain carries TRBV11-2 and TRBJ1-5; the D gene is possibly TRBD1 (5 bases). The germline V gene has CDR1 SGHAT and CDR2 FQNNGV. This CDR3 has 12 residues. Trimming took 4 bases from V and 9 from J, leaving 10 bases between them. The CDR3 DNA is TGTGCCAGCAGCTGGCAGGGCGGGCCCCAGCATTTT. Translation: CASSWQGGPQHF.

This chain's CDR3 is CASSQTDAGANVLTF. The CDR3 DNA reads TGTGCCAGCAGCCAAACGGATGCTGGGGCCAACGTCCTGACTTTC. This chain uses TRBV9 with TRBJ2-6; D is unresolved. This CDR3 region has 15 residues. V lost 4 bases and J lost 2, with 10 bases in between. Looked up from germline, CDR1 is SGDLS and CDR2 is YYNGEE.

Turning to this clone: A read error may explain this, as a much larger clone is one base away. The chain has TRBV18 and TRBJ1-3; 9 bases match TRBD1. The CDR3 runs to 16 residues. V lost 1 base to trimming and J lost 4 bases; unmatched junction nucleotides: 5. Germline-derived CDR1 and CDR2 are KGHSH and LQKENI. The CDR3 DNA reads as TGTGCCAGCTCACCACGGGTGGGACAGGGAGGAAACACCATATATTTT. It specifies CASSPRVGQGGNTIYF.